This TCR beta chain was sequenced during a study of early T cells in non-severe SARS-CoV-2 infection. Across the whole study: Chains stayed unpaired after sequencing of bulk RNA from unsorted whole blood.

cDNA molecules, individually, were tagged with unique molecular identifiers. MiXCR, run by TCRdb on the 5' RACE reads, gives a single entry per CDR3 protein. The profile shows under 90,000 distinct CDR3 sequences, less than 15% of them singletons. The V gene end was trimmed by 3 bases and the J gene end by 6 bases; junction bases not matched to a gene: 9. The V gene's germline CDR1 is MGHRA and CDR2 YSYEKL. This CDR3 is 15 amino acids long. This clonotype has a handful of counts. The sequence derives from an adult who was a healthcare worker with PCR-confirmed SARS-CoV-2 infection or an uninfected control (not recorded which). The sequenced material came from whole blood. V is TRBV4-1 and J is TRBJ1-1; 8 nucleotides align to TRBD1. In DNA form, the CDR3 reads TGCGCCAGCAGCCATAAGACAGGGGCAGGGGCTGAAGCTTTCTTT. It yields the protein CASSHKTGAGAEAFF.